This TCR beta chain is drawn from a study of T cell changes during pregnancy in multiple sclerosis. TCRdb keeps only in-frame clones here, not all; method: immunoSEQ multiplex PCR. The top ten clones hold roughly 0.77% of a sample with 80,000 to 100,000 clones, 90% of them seen once. CDR1 is MNHEY and CDR2 is SVGAGI in the germline V gene. The trim removed 6 bases at V and 5 bases at J, leaving 7 bases unmatched. CDR3 length: 14 amino acids. The source was peripheral blood, collected in the second trimester of pregnancy. The sequence came from a female donor in good health, enrolled as a control in a pregnancy study. V usage is TRBV6-5 and J usage is TRBJ1-2, with 9 bases that match TRBD1. The CDR3 protein is CASRPPGQGYGYTF. The CDR3 DNA reads TGTGCCAGCAGGCCTCCGGGACAGGGTTATGGCTACACCTTC.